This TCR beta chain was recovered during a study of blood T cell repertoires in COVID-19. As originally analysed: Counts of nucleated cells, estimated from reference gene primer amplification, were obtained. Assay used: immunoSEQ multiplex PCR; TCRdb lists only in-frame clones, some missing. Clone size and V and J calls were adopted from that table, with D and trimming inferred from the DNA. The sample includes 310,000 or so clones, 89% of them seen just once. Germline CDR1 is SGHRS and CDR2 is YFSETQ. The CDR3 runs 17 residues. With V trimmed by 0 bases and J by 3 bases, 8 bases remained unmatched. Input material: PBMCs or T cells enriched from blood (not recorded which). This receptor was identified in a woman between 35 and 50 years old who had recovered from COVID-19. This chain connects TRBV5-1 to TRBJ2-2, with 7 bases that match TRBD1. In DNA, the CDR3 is TGCGCCAGCAGCTTGGCCCGGAAGGGGGCGGACACCGGGGAGCTGTTTTTT. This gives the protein CASSLARKGADTGELFF.